These 30 T cell receptor beta chains were all obtained from the same sample, sequenced in a study of untreated major depressive disorder. TCRdb keeps only in-frame clones here, not all; method: immunoSEQ multiplex PCR. The table shows 21,000 or so clones, with about 90% occurring only once. Material: CD4+ T cells from PBMCs. Receptor source: a woman aged 30 to 39 in good health.

The genes are TRBV30 and TRBJ1-4; D remains unclear. This CDR3 has 17 residues. V lost 0 bases and J lost 3, with 17 bases in between. Germline-derived CDR1 and CDR2 are GTSNPN and SVGIG (reference sequence). CDR3 amino acids: CAWSVPTQRASNEKLFF. As DNA, the CDR3 is TGTGCCTGGAGTGTACCGACCCAAAGGGCTTCTAATGAAAAACTGTTTTTT. The whole variable domain, filled in from reference TRBV30 and TRBJ1-4, reads SQTIHQWPATLVQPVGSPLSLECTVEGTSNPNLYWYRQAAGRGLQLLFYSVGIGQISSEVPQNLSASRPQDRQFILSSKKLLLSDSGFYLCAWSVPTQRASNEKLFFGSGTQLSVL.

A single count supports this clone. The genes are TRBV29-1 and TRBJ2-7, with D uncertain. Looked up from germline, CDR1 is SQVTM and CDR2 is ANQGSEA. This CDR3 spans 15 amino acids. V dropped 4 bases and J dropped 3 bases, with 19 bases sitting between them. This CDR3 reads CSVVKLRNRDYEQYF. As DNA, the CDR3 is TGCAGCGTTGTCAAGTTAAGGAACAGAGACTACGAGCAGTACTTC.

This chain connects TRBV7-3 to TRBJ1-6; 10 positions agree with TRBD1. V was pared by 5 bases and J by 5 bases, with 3 bases of the junction left unmatched. Germline loops: CDR1 SGHTA, CDR2 FQGTGA. This CDR3 region has 15 residues. This CDR3 reads CASSADRGHNSPLHF. The CDR3 region has the DNA TGTGCCAGCAGCGCCGACAGGGGGCATAATTCACCCCTCCACTTT.

This chain joins TRBV11-3 and TRBJ2-5; D gene unclear. V lost 3 bases and J 2 bases, leaving 10 bases between the germline ends. Germline-derived CDR1 and CDR2 are SGHNT and YENEEA. This CDR3 region has 14 residues. The CDR3 region has the DNA TGTGCCAGCAGCTTCGGGCGGAATCAAGAGACCCAGTACTTC. Residues: CASSFGRNQETQYF.

This clone was detected once. The V and J genes are TRBV28 and TRBJ1-2; the match to TRBD1 covers 9 bases. V trimming: 7 bases; J trimming: 4 bases; junction bases outside the gene matches: 7. The CDR3 loop spans 14 amino acids. Germline values: CDR1 MDHEN, CDR2 SYDVKM. This CDR3 reads CASKPGTGPYGYTF. The DNA of the CDR3 is TGTGCCAGCAAACCCGGGACAGGGCCCTATGGCTACACCTTC.

The chain recombines TRBV4-2 with TRBJ2-3; TRBD2 matches at 7 bases. Germline lookup yields CDR1 LGHNA and CDR2 YNFKEQ. The length of the CDR3 is 17 residues. Unmatched junction bases numbered 6, after V lost 0 bases and J lost 0 bases. The DNA of the CDR3 is TGTGCCAGCAGCCAAGATCTAAGCGGGGAGAGCACAGATACGCAGTATTTT. It specifies CASSQDLSGESTDTQYF.

The V call is TRBV7-9, the J call TRBJ2-1; D is possibly TRBD1 or TRBD2 (6 bases each). This CDR3 comprises 17 residues. The V end was cut by 5 bases, the J end by 5 bases, with 22 bases between. Germline V CDR1 and CDR2: SEHNR, FQNEAQ (reference sequence). CDR3 coding DNA: TGTGCCAGCAGCACTCCGGGGGTCGGAGGGGGAGACAATGAGCAGTTCTTC. This gives the protein CASSTPGVGGGDNEQFF.

The chain joins TRBV28 to TRBJ2-7; possible D gene TRBD2, 7 bases. This CDR3 is built from 10 residues. Germline values: CDR1 MDHEN, CDR2 SYDVKM. Trimming cost V 8 bases and J 6 bases, with 8 bases left between them. As DNA, the CDR3 is TGTGCCAGCGGGGGGGCCGAGCAGTACTTC. This gives the protein CASGGAEQYF.

The chain carries TRBV27 and TRBJ1-1; the D gene is possibly TRBD1 (5 bases). Germline CDR1 MNHEY, CDR2 SMNVEV (reference sequence). The CDR3 loop spans 15 amino acids. V lost 5 bases and J 2 bases, leaving 15 bases between the germline ends. CDR3 bases: TGTGCCAGCAGTCCACTAGAAGGGGTTAACACTGAAGCTTTCTTT. This encodes CASSPLEGVNTEAFF.

The chain joins TRBV7-3 to TRBJ2-3; 7 bases align to TRBD2. Trimming cost V 5 bases and J 4 bases; bases outside gene matches: 6. Per germline, CDR1 SGHTA and CDR2 FQGTGA. The CDR3 is made up of 14 amino acids. The CDR3 coding sequence is TGTGCCAGCAGCCTCGTTGGGAGGGCAGATACGCAGTATTTT. Its translation: CASSLVGRADTQYF.

This chain uses TRBV7-2 with TRBJ2-7; 10 bases agree with TRBD1. Losses at the gene ends were 3 bases for V and 3 bases for J; bases not matched to a gene: 5. The CDR3 is 15 amino acids. Germline V gives CDR1 SGHTA, CDR2 FQGNSA. CDR3 loop: CASSFRTGGSYEQYF. CDR3 DNA: TGTGCCAGCAGCTTCCGGACAGGGGGGAGCTACGAGCAGTACTTC.

The chain couples TRBV14 to TRBJ1-2; D is unclear. Germline V gene data show CDR1 as SGHDN and CDR2 as FVKESK. CDR3 length: 14 residues. V shed 2 bases and J shed 6 bases, with 13 bases lying between them. The CDR3 nucleotides read TGTGCCAGCAGCCAAAGATCCCCTCCCCATGGCTACACCTTC. Its translation: CASSQRSPPHGYTF.

This clone was observed a single time. This chain joins TRBV10-3 and TRBJ1-2; unclear D gene. The V gene's germline CDR1 is ENHRY and CDR2 SYGVKD. Between the trimmed V and J ends, which lost 10 bases and 9 bases, there was a span of 18 bases. The CDR3 is made up of 12 amino acids. This CDR3 is CATCEVFGSYTF. The CDR3 nucleotides read TGTGCCACCTGTGAGGTATTCGGGAGCTACACCTTC.

The chain links TRBV5-1 to TRBJ1-3; D is perhaps TRBD1 (6 bases). This CDR3 spans 14 amino acids. In germline, CDR1 is SGHRS, CDR2 YFSETQ. The germline V and J ends were trimmed by 5 bases and 0 bases, with 9 bases remaining between them. CDR3 sequence reads: CASRTGLSGNTIYF. CDR3 nucleotide sequence: TGCGCCAGCAGGACAGGTCTCTCTGGAAACACCATATATTTT.

As to this clone: The germline gene is not matched at one end of the junction; a read error may be the cause. The chain couples TRBV7-7 to TRBJ2-5; the D call may be TRBD1 or TRBD2 (5 bases each). The CDR3 has 14 residues. From germline, CDR1 is SSHAT and CDR2 FNYEAQ (reference sequence). CDR3 region: CASSSQRGQETQYF. DNA for the CDR3: TGTGCTAGCAGCTCCCAGAGGGGCCAGGAGACCCAGTACTTC.

The rearrangement uses TRBV10-3 and TRBJ2-3; 12 bases are a match to TRBD2. The CDR3 covers 17 residues. V trimming: 7 bases; J trimming: 6 bases; junction bases outside the gene matches: 14. Germline CDR1 reads ENHRY; CDR2 reads SYGVKD. The CDR3 coding sequence is TGTGCCATCAACCCCACTAGCGGGGGGCCCGCGGGGGATACGCAGTATTTT. Residues: CAINPTSGGPAGDTQYF.

This sequence joins TRBV29-1 and TRBJ2-7, with TRBD1 matching over 7 bases. Trimming cost V 8 bases and J 6 bases; bases outside gene matches: 7. CDR1 is SQVTM, CDR2 ANQGSEA, per germline. The CDR3 totals 11 residues. The CDR3 region is CSTRTGPEQYF. The CDR3 DNA reads as TGCAGCACGAGGACAGGACCCGAGCAGTACTTC.

V usage is TRBV28 and J usage is TRBJ2-7; 7 nucleotides align to TRBD1. V was clipped by 6 bases and J by 2 bases; unmatched bases: 4. Germline assignment: CDR1 MDHEN and CDR2 SYDVKM. This CDR3 is built from 13 residues. CDR3 DNA sequence: TGTGCCAGCAGGCCACAGGGGACCTACGAGCAGTACTTC. This translates into CASRPQGTYEQYF.

The V and J genes are TRBV19 and TRBJ1-6; 7 nucleotides match TRBD1. This CDR3 is built from 14 residues. J was trimmed by 7 bases and V by 9 bases; bases with no gene match: 9. Germline loops: CDR1 LNHDA, CDR2 SQIVND (reference sequence). For the CDR3, the DNA is TGTGCCAGCACCCACGACAGGGAAAATTCACCCCTCCACTTT. Amino acid sequence: CASTHDRENSPLHF.

V and J are TRBV4-3 and TRBJ1-2; D remains ambiguous. V was pared by 0 bases and J by 8 bases, with 10 bases between. Germline CDR1 LGHNA, CDR2 YSLEER. The CDR3 extends over 13 amino acids. The CDR3 reads CASSQDRVGGYTF. The CDR3 DNA sequence: TGCGCCAGCAGCCAAGATCGGGTTGGGGGCTACACCTTC.

The chain uses TRBV5-1 and TRBJ1-2; perhaps TRBD1 as D (6 bases). From germline, CDR1 is SGHRS and CDR2 YFSETQ. The CDR3 has 15 amino acids. V shed 0 bases and J shed 2 bases, with 11 bases lying between them. The CDR3 here is CASSLVSTGNYGYTF. The CDR3 nucleotides read TGCGCCAGCAGCTTGGTCTCGACAGGAAACTATGGCTACACCTTC.

V usage is TRBV4-3 and J usage is TRBJ2-5; D remains unclear. Germline CDR1 and CDR2: LGHNA and YSLEER. CDR3 length: 13 residues. The ends were cut back, 0 bases at V and 6 bases at J, with 8 bases in the middle. The CDR3, as DNA: TGCGCCAGCAGCCAAGATCCCACGCAGACCCAGTACTTC. This codes for CASSQDPTQTQYF.

This rearrangement joins TRBV9 to TRBJ1-1; D is unresolved. The CDR3 totals 13 residues. CDR1 is SGDLS, CDR2 YYNGEE, per germline. The V gene lost 0 bases and the J gene lost 0 bases, with 3 bases spanning the gap. Here the CDR3 reads CASSVVVNTEAFF. DNA for the CDR3: TGTGCCAGCAGCGTAGTTGTGAACACTGAAGCTTTCTTT. Supplemented by reference TRBV9 and TRBJ1-1, the full variable domain reads DSGVTQTPKHLITATGQRVTLRCSPRSGDLSVYWYQQSLDQGLQFLIQYYNGEERAKGNILERFSAQQFPDLHSELNLSSLELGDSALYFCASSVVVNTEAFFGQGTRLTVV.

This chain connects TRBV30 to TRBJ1-3; 10 bases line up with TRBD1. The germline V gene encodes CDR1 GTSNPN and CDR2 SVGIG (reference sequence). J gave up 4 bases and V 6 bases, and 3 bases lay outside the gene matches. The CDR3 has 13 amino acids. For the CDR3, the DNA is TGTGCCTGCGGACAGGGGGACGGAAACACCATATATTTT. It translates to CACGQGDGNTIYF.

The chain has TRBV19 and TRBJ2-5; D perhaps matches TRBD2 (7 bases). Trimming took off 6 bases at V and 1 base at J, with 18 bases between the two ends. CDR1 and CDR2 (germline): LNHDA, SQIVND (reference sequence). This CDR3 contains 16 residues. The CDR3 spells CASSKIRGAPQETQYF. CDR3 DNA: TGTGCCAGTAGCAAGATTCGGGGGGCCCCCCAAGAGACCCAGTACTTC.

This clone was observed a single time. The V call is TRBV7-2, the J call TRBJ1-2, with D tentatively TRBD1 (5 bases). The V and J ends lost 5 bases and 1 base respectively, with 14 bases between them. There are 15 residues in the CDR3. CDR1 SGHTA and CDR2 FQGNSA come from the germline V gene. CDR3: CASSVGQPGNYGYTF. The CDR3 bases are TGTGCCAGCAGCGTTGGACAACCTGGTAACTATGGCTACACCTTC.

This clone has just one count. The J gene is TRBJ1-4, the V gene TRBV29-1, with D tentatively TRBD1 (6 bases). V was trimmed by 0 bases and J by 12 bases, leaving 14 bases between them. The CDR3 consists of 13 residues. Looked up from germline, CDR1 is SQVTM and CDR2 is ANQGSEA. This CDR3 is CSVEDPGRTELFF. For the CDR3, the DNA is TGCAGCGTTGAAGATCCTGGCAGGACAGAACTGTTTTTT.

This clone has a handful of counts. The chain combines TRBV19 with TRBJ1-2; a weak D match, TRBD1 (5 bases). The germline gives CDR1 LNHDA, CDR2 SQIVND (reference sequence). V lost 4 bases and J 5 bases, leaving 11 bases between the germline ends. This CDR3 contains 13 residues. CDR3 loop: CASSTQGGYGYTF. DNA for the CDR3: TGTGCCAGTAGTACTCAGGGAGGGTATGGCTACACCTTC.

This clone was recorded only once. The chain has TRBV11-2 and TRBJ1-2; D is ambiguous. The CDR3 has 11 residues. The germline gives CDR1 SGHAT, CDR2 FQNNGV. V shed 2 bases and J shed 14 bases, with 12 bases lying between them. CDR3 in amino acids: CASSLIFTATF. In DNA, the CDR3 is TGTGCCAGCAGCTTAATTTTTACGGCGACCTTC.

V and J are TRBV28 and TRBJ2-7, with a tentative D call TRBD1 (6 bases). The CDR3 contains 13 residues. V lost 4 bases and J 3 bases, leaving 10 bases between the germline ends. Germline V gives CDR1 MDHEN, CDR2 SYDVKM. The CDR3 here is CASSSGTSYEQYF. The DNA of the CDR3 is TGTGCCAGCAGTTCCGGGACAAGCTACGAGCAGTACTTC.